The rows below give T cell receptor beta chains drawn from one sample of a study of T cells in Graves' hyperthyroidism and ophthalmopathy. TCRdb re-called the multiplex PCR reads through MiXCR, storing one row per CDR3 protein. The table has under 550,000 distinct CDR3 sequences, roughly an eighth seen once. Sequencing was carried out using blood. Source of these receptors: a young woman with Graves' hyperthyroidism. Each CDR3 is given with its conserved first and last residue.

j_call v_call cdr3_aa
TRBJ2-3 TRBV7-9 CASSLTVQTDTQYF
TRBJ2-5 TRBV30 CAWKKAGFETQYF
TRBJ1-5 TRBV19 CASSATGGVNQPQHF
TRBJ1-1 TRBV27 CASSPGRDRVTEAFF
TRBJ1-2 TRBV28 CASSLSALSYGYTF
TRBJ2-5 TRBV20-1 CSARDPAGGETQYF
TRBJ2-7 TRBV28 CASSLRSAGGLREQYF
TRBJ1-1 TRBV27 CASSVQIGTEAFF
TRBJ2-1 TRBV20-1 CSARDKPSGSNNEQFF
TRBJ2-3 TRBV20-1 CSAIDPSGYTDTQYF
TRBJ2-7 TRBV5-4 CASSSDLGTSYEQYF
TRBJ2-7 TRBV2 CASRKDSTYEQYF
TRBJ2-7 TRBV2 CASSEGFSETYEQYF
TRBJ1-2 TRBV9 CASSVGGGTYGYTF
TRBJ2-7 TRBV28 CASSSGQGNDGEQYF
TRBJ2-5 TRBV28 CASSLYGQIQETQYF
TRBJ2-3 TRBV6-1 CASSEDGGSWGTDTQYF
TRBJ2-5 TRBV6-1 CASSLPPGRGLQETQYF
TRBJ2-1 TRBV28 CASSSLRREIAGDNEQFF
TRBJ2-7 TRBV28 CASTGRTYEQYF
TRBJ2-5 TRBV6-6 CASSYGPFQETQYF
TRBJ1-1 TRBV20-1 CSAPRQLNTEAFF
TRBJ2-7 TRBV4-1 CASSFQGGGPEEQYF
TRBJ2-1 TRBV3-1 CASSQDKVARSNEQFF
TRBJ2-7 TRBV5-1 CASSSGLAGTKRSSYEQYF
TRBJ1-1 TRBV10-1 CASSESRLSMNTEAFF